This T cell receptor beta chain derives from a study of T-cell memory formation after mild COVID-19. Findings and limits, study-wide: Balance between CD4 and CD8 was seen in clones contracting day 15 to 85, and a CD4+ lean was seen in later expanders.

TCRdb ran MiXCR on the 5' RACE reads and lists one entry per CDR3 protein. The table lists about 540,000 distinct CDR3 sequences, roughly 20% of them singletons. In regard to this clonotype: Its specificity is unknown.

From germline, CDR1 is SEHNR and CDR2 FQNEAQ (reference sequence). V lost 1 base and J lost 4, with 7 bases in between. The CDR3 runs 13 residues. The chain combines TRBV7-9 with TRBJ1-2, with D unclear. Sequencing used PBMCs or a T cell subset sorted from them (not recorded which). The clonotype comes from an adult woman who had mild COVID-19 (a few samples of this study predate the infection). Cell type and time point are not known. This chain's CDR3 is CASSLGAAYGYTF. CDR3 in DNA: TGTGCCAGCAGCTTAGGTGCAGCCTATGGCTACACCTTC.